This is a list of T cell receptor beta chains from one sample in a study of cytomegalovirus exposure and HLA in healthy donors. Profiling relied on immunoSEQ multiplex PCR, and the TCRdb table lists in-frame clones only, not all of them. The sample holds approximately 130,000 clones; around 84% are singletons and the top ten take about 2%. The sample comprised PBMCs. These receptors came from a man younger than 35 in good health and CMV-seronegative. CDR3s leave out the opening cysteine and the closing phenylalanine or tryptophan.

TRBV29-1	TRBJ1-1	SVEGAGVNTEAF
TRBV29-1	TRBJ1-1	SAGVTEAF
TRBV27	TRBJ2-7	ASRRGGAVHEQY
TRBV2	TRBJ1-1	ASSSVLTSTEAF
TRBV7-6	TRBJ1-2	ASSPDTWTTDYGYT
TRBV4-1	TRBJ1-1	ASSLGTGGGTEAF
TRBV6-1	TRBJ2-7	ASSEDREYEQY
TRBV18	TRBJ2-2	ASSPAGGTRNTGELF
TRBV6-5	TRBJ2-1	ASRISGGLEQF
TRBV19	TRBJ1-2	ASSKYAGTAQLFNYGYT
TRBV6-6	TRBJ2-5	ASSYAGGYQETQY
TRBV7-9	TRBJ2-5	ASSLPSGGPQETQY
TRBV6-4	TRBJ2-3	ASSTGASSTDTQY
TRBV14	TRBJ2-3	ASSQDLGLILTDTQY
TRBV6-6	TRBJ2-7	ASSYHDREQQY
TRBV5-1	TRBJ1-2	ASSLMADYGYT
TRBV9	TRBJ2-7	ASSTGQGSYEQY
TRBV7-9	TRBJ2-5	ASGETGGGETQY
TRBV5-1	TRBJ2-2	ASSLGTGGDTGELF
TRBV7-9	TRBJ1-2	ASSYQIGQINYGYT
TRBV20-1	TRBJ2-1	SAPGGNEQF
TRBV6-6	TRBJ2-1	ASILGWTETYNEQF
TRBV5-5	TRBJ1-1	ASSVTGGAGEAF
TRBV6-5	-	ASSYSNPAAGYEQY
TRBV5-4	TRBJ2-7	ASSSPGQATYEQY
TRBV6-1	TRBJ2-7	ASSERPAEYYEQY
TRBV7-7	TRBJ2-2	ASSLGHTNTGELF
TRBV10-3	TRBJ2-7	ATNPHREKTYEQY
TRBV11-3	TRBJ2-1	ASSSPGLHNEQF
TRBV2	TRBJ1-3	ASSEGTASGNTIY
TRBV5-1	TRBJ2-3	ASSLADGQYLTDTQY
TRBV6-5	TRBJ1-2	ASTPSQYYGYT
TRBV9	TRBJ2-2	ASSQRTGTVTGELF
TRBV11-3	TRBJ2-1	ASSLHYNEQF
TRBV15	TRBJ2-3	ATRTSGGPSTDTQY
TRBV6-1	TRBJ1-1	ASMALNTEAF
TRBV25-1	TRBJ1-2	ASSELGAGATYGYT
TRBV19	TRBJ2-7	ASSMPDTSYEQY
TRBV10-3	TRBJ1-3	AISEYRVDKDGNTIY
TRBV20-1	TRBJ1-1	SPSDTEAF
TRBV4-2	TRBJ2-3	ASSQEAGYSTDTQY